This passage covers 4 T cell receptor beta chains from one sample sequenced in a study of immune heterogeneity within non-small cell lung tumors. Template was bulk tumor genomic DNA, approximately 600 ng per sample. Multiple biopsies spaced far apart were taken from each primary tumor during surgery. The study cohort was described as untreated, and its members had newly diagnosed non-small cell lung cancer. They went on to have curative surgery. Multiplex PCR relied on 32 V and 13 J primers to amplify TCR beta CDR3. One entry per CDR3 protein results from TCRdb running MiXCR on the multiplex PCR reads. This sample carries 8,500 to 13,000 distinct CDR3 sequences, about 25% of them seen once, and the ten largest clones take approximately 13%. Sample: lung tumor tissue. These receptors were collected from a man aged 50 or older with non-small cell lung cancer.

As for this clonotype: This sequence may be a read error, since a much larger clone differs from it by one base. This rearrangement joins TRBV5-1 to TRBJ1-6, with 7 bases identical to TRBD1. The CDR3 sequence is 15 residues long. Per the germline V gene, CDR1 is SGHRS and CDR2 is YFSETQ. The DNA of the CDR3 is TGCGCCAGCAGCTCGTTGGGACAGTCTTCTTCAACCCTCCACTTT. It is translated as CASSSLGQSSSTLHF.

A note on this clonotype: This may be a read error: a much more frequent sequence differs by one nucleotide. In DNA form, the CDR3 reads TGTGCCAGCAGTGTTTCCGAGTCCTATGGCTGCACCTTC. As protein: CASSVSESYGCTF. The chain is built from TRBV2 and TRBJ1-2, with no clear D. Germline V CDR1 and CDR2: SNHLY, FYNNEI. The CDR3 covers 13 residues.

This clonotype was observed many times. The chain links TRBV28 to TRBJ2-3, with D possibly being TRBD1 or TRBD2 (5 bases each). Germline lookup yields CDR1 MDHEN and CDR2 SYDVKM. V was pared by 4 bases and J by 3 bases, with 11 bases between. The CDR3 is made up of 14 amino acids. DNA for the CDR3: TGTGCCAGCAGTTCTACCAGGGAGACAGATACGCAGTATTTT. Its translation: CASSSTRETDTQYF. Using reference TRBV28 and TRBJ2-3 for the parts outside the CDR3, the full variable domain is DVKVTQSSRYLVKRTGEKVFLECVQDMDHENMFWYRQDPGLGLRLIYFSYDVKMKEKGDIPEGYSVSREKKERFSLILESASTNQTSMYLCASSSTRETDTQYFGPGTRLTVL.

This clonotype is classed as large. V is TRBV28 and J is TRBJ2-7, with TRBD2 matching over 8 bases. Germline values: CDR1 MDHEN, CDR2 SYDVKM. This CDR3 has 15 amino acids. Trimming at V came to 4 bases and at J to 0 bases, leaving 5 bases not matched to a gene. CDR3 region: CASSSLAGNSYEQYF. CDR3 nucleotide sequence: TGTGCCAGCAGTTCCTTAGCGGGAAACTCCTACGAGCAGTACTTC.